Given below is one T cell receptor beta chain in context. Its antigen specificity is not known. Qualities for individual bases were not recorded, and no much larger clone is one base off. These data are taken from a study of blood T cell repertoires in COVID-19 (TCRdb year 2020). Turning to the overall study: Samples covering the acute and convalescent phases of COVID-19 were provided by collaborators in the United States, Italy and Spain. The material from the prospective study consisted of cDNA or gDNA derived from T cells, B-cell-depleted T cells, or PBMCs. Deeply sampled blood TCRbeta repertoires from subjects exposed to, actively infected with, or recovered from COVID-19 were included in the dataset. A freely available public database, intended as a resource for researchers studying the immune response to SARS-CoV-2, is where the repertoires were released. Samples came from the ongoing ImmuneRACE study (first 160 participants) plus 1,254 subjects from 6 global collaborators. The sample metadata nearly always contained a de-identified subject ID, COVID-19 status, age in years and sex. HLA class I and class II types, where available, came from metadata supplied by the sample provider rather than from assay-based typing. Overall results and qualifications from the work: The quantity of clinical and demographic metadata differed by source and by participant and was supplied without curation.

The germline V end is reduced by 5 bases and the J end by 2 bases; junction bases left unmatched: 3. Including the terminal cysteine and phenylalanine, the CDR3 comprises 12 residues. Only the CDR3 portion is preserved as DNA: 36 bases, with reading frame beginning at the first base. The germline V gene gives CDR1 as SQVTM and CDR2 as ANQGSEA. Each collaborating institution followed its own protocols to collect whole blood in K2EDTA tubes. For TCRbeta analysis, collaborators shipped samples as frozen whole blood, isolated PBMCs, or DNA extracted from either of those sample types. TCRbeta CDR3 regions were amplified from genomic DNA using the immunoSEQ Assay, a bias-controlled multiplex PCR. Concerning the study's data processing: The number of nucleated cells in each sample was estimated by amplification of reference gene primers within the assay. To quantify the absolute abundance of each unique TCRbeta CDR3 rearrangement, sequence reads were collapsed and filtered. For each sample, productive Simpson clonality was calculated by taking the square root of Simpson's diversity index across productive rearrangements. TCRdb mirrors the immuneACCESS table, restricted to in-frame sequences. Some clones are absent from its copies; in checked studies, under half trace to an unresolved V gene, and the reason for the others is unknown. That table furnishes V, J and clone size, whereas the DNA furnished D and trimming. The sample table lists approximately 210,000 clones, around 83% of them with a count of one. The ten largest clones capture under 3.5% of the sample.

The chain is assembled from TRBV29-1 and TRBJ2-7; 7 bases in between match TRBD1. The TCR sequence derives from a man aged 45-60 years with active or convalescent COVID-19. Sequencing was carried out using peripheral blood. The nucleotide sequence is TGCAGCGTTCGGGACAGACCCTACGAGCAGTACTTC. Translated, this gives CSVRDRPYEQYF.